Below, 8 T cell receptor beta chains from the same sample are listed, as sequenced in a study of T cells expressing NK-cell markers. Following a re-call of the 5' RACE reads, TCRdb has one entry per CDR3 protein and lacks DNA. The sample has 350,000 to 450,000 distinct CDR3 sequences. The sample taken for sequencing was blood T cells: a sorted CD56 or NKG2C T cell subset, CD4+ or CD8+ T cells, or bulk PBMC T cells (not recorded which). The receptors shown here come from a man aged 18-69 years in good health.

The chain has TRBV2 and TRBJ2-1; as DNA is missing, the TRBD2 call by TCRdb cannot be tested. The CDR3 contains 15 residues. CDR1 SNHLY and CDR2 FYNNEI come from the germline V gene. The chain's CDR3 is CASSEELAGGREQFF. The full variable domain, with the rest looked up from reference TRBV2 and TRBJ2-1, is EPEVTQTPSHQVTQMGQEVILRCVPISNHLYFYWYRQILGQKVEFLVSFYNNEISEKSEIFDDQFSVERPDGSNFTLKIRSTKLEDSAMYFCASSEELAGGREQFFGPGTRLTVL.

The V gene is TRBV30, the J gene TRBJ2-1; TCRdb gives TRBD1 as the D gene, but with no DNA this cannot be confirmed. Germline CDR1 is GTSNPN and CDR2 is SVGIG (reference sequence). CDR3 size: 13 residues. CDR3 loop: CAWSVSGVGEQFF.

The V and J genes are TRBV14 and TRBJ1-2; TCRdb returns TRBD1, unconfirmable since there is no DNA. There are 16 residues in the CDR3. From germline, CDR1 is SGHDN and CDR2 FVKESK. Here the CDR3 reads CASSQDFGGTNYGYTF.

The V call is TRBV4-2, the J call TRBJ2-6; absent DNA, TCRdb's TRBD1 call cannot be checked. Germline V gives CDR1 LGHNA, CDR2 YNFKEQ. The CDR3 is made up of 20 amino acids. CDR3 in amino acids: CASSQEPLGSGASGANVLTF.

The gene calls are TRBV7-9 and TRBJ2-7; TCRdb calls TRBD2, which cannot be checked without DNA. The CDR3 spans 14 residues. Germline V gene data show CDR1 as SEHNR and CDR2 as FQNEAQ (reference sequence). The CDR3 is CAVLGTGLSYEQYF. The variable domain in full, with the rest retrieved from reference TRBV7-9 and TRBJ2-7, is DTGVSQNPRHKITKRGQNVTFRCDPISEHNRLYWYRQTLGQGPEFLTYFQNEAQLEKSRLLSDRFSAERPKGSFSTLEIQRTEQGDSAMYLCAVLGTGLSYEQYFGPGTRLTVT.

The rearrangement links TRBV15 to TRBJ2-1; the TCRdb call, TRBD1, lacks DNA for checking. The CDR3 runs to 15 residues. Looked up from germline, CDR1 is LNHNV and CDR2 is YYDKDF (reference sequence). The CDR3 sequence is CATSGGGGGRDEQFF.

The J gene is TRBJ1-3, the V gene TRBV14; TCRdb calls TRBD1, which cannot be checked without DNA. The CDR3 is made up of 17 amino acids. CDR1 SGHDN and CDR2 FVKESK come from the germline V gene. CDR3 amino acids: CASSRRRGGATGNTIYF.

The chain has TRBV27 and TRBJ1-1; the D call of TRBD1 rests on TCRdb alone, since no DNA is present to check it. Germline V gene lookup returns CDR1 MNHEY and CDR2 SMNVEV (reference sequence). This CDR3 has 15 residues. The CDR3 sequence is CASQPGQGFLTEAFF.